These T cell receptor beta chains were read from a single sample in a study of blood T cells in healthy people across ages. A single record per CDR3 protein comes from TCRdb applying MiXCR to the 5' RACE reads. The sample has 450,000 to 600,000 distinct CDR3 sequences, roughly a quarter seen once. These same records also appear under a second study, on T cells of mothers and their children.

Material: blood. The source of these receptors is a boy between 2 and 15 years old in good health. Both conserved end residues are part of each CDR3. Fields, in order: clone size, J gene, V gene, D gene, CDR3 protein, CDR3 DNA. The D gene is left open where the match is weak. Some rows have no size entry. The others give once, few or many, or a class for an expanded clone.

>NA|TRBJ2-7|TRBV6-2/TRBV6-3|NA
CASSSILAPYEQYF
TGTGCCAGCAGTTCGATCCTAGCGCCGTACGAGCAGTACTTC
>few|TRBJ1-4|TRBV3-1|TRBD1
CASSHRDRNNEKLFF
TGTGCCAGCAGCCATCGGGACAGAAATAATGAAAAACTGTTTTTT
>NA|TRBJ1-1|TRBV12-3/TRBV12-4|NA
CASSTALEAFF
TGTGCCAGCAGTACCGCGTTAGAAGCTTTCTTT
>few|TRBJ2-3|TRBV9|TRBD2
CASSLSGGPMDTQYF
TGTGCCAGCAGCTTGAGCGGGGGGCCGATGGATACGCAGTATTTT
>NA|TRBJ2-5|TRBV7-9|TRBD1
CASSLPLGTGRQETQYF
TGTGCCAGCAGCTTACCCTTGGGGACAGGGAGACAAGAGACCCAGTACTTC
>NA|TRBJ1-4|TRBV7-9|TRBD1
CASSSGTVPNEKLFF
TGTGCCAGCAGCTCTGGGACAGTTCCTAATGAAAAACTGTTTTTT
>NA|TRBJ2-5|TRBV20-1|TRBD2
CSARVRYSGRVQETQYF
TGCAGTGCTAGAGTGAGATATAGCGGGCGCGTACAAGAGACCCAGTACTTC
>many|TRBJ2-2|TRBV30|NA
CAWSVNSGPGELFF
TGTGCCTGGAGTGTAAATTCGGGGCCCGGGGAGCTGTTTTTT
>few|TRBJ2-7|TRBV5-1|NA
CASSLVPHEQYF
TGCGCCAGCAGCTTGGTCCCCCACGAGCAGTACTTC
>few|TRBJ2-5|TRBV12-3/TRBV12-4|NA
CASSLRRSTEVYQETQYF
TGTGCCAGCAGTTTAAGGCGTTCGACAGAAGTTTACCAAGAGACCCAGTACTTC
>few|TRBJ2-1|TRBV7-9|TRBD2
CASSPSTGTSGYNEQFF
TGTGCCAGCAGCCCGAGTACCGGGACTAGCGGATACAATGAGCAGTTCTTC
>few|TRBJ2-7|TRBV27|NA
CASSPAGTYEQYF
TGTGCCAGCAGTCCCGCGGGCACCTACGAGCAGTACTTC
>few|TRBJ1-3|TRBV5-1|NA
CASSSNPGVGNTIYF
TGCGCCAGCAGCTCCAACCCAGGGGTCGGAAACACCATATATTTT
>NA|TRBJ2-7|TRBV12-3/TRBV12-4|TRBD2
CASSLPAGGRYEQYF
TGTGCCAGCAGTTTACCAGCGGGAGGCCGTTACGAGCAGTACTTC
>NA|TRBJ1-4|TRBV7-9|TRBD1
CASSRTEGTVEKLFF
TGTGCCAGCAGCCGAACCGAAGGGACAGTTGAAAAACTGTTTTTT
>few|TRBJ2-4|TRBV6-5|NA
CASSYSIAGRNIQYF
TGTGCCAGCAGTTACTCGATCGCGGGGAGGAACATTCAGTACTTC
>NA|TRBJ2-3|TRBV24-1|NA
CATSDGWTDTQYF
TGTGCCACCAGTGATGGGTGGACGGATACGCAGTATTTT
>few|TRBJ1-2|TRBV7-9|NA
CASSLEGRLYGYTF
TGTGCCAGCAGCTTAGAGGGACGGCTATATGGCTACACCTTC
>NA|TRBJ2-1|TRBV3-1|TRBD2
CASSHGTSGTPSSYNEQFF
TGTGCCAGCAGCCACGGGACTAGCGGTACACCTAGCTCCTACAATGAGCAGTTCTTC
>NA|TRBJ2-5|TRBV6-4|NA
CARGIEGFKETQYF
TGTGCCAGAGGGATCGAAGGGTTCAAAGAGACCCAGTACTTC
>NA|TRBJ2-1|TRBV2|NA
CARRPDDNEQFF
TGTGCCAGAAGGCCCGACGACAATGAGCAGTTCTTC
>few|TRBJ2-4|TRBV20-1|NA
CSARPRGDIQYF
TGCAGTGCTAGGCCGAGAGGAGACATTCAGTACTTC
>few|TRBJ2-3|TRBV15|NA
CATSPRWGTDTQYF
TGTGCCACCAGCCCACGCTGGGGGACAGATACGCAGTATTTT
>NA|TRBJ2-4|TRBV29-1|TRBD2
CSVAAGGLFSIQYF
TGCAGCGTTGCGGCGGGAGGGCTCTTTAGCATTCAGTACTTC
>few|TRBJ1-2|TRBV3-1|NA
CASSHRGLGLDPGYGYTF
TGTGCCAGCAGCCACCGGGGGCTGGGATTGGATCCGGGGTATGGCTACACCTTC
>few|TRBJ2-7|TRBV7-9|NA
CASSFPPSEQYF
TGTGCCAGCAGCTTTCCCCCCAGCGAGCAGTACTTC
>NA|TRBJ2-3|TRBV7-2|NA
CASSLARSRGPPDTQYF
TGTGCCAGCAGCTTAGCGCGGAGCAGGGGCCCGCCAGATACGCAGTATTTT
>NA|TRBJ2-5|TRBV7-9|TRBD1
CASSLFRGQPQETQYF
TGTGCCAGCAGCTTATTTCGGGGACAGCCTCAAGAGACCCAGTACTTC
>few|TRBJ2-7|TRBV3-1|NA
CASSQFGGEQYF
TGTGCCAGCAGCCAATTCGGTGGCGAGCAGTACTTC
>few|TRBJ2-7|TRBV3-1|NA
CASSLSMEQTYEQYF
TGTGCCAGCAGCCTATCGATGGAACAGACCTACGAGCAGTACTTC
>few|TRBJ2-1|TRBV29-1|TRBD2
CSSGLAGAVNEQFF
TGCAGCTCCGGACTAGCGGGAGCGGTCAATGAGCAGTTCTTC
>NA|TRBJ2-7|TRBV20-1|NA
CSAAHIAGYEQYF
TGCAGTGCTGCCCACATCGCCGGCTACGAGCAGTACTTC
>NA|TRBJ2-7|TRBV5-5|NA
CASSLGAGIDYEQYF
TGTGCCAGCAGCCTGGGTGCAGGGATAGACTACGAGCAGTACTTC
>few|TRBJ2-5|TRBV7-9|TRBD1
CASSLGQGDQETQYF
TGTGCCAGCAGCTTAGGACAGGGGGATCAAGAGACCCAGTACTTC
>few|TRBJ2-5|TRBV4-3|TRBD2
CASSPRLGLAGVETQYF
TGCGCCAGCAGCCCCAGGCTAGGACTAGCGGGAGTAGAGACCCAGTACTTC
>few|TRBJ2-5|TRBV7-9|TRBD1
CASSRPQQGMFETQYF
TGTGCCAGCAGCCGCCCACAACAGGGGATGTTCGAGACCCAGTACTTC
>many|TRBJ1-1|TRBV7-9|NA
CASSLMGAGTEAFF
TGTGCCAGCAGCTTGATGGGGGCTGGCACTGAAGCTTTCTTT
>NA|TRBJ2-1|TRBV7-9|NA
CASSPKGRVEQFF
TGTGCCAGCAGCCCCAAGGGGCGGGTCGAGCAGTTCTTC
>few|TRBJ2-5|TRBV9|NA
CASSVDETQYF
TGTGCCAGCAGCGTAGATGAGACCCAGTACTTC
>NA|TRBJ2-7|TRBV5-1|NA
CASSPRAEGPTPYEQYF
TGCGCCAGCAGCCCGCGCGCCGAGGGACCGACACCTTACGAGCAGTACTTC
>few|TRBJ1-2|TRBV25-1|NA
CASAEGEGGYTF
TGTGCCAGCGCCGAGGGAGAGGGGGGCTACACCTTC
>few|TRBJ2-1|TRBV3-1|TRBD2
CASSQERLARNEQFF
TGTGCCAGCAGCCAAGAGAGACTAGCCCGCAATGAGCAGTTCTTC
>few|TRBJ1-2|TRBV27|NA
CASSLTKITFPYGYTF
TGTGCCAGCAGTTTAACTAAAATAACGTTTCCCTATGGCTACACCTTC
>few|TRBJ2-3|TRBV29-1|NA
CSVRLDPDTQYF
TGCAGCGTCAGACTAGATCCAGATACGCAGTATTTT
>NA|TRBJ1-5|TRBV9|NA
CASSVDSSNQPQHF
TGTGCCAGCAGCGTAGACAGTAGCAATCAGCCCCAGCATTTT
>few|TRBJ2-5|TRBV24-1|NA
CATSDGMGTQYF
TGTGCCACCAGTGATGGGATGGGGACCCAGTACTTC
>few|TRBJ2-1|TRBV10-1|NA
CASSSGDSNEQFF
TGCGCCAGCAGTTCGGGGGATAGCAATGAGCAGTTCTTC
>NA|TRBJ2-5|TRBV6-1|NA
CASSEGWWETQYF
TGTGCCAGCAGTGAAGGATGGTGGGAGACCCAGTACTTC